The 21 T cell receptor beta chains below come from one sample, sequenced in a study of radiotherapy plus CTLA-4 blockade in lung cancer. The assay was immunoSEQ multiplex PCR, and TCRdb's table has in-frame clones only and misses some. The sample carries under 110,000 clones, 85% to 90% recorded once. The specimen comprised peripheral blood, sampled from a patient treated with radiotherapy plus ipilimumab. These TCRs come from a human donor with non-small cell lung cancer that progressed on radiotherapy plus ipilimumab. Some clones in this sample may be carry-over from other donors' samples.

The V and J genes are TRBV19 and TRBJ1-1; the D gene is possibly TRBD1 (5 bases). The germline V and J ends were trimmed by 7 bases and 3 bases, with 15 bases remaining between them. This CDR3 is 14 amino acids long. Germline CDR1 is LNHDA and CDR2 is SQIVND (reference sequence). CDR3 sequence (DNA): TGTGCCAGTACCCCGGGGGGTCTTTACACTGAAGCTTTCTTT. It translates to CASTPGGLYTEAFF.

The chain is built from TRBV7-9 and TRBJ2-7; no firm D call. The V and J ends lost 4 bases and 5 bases respectively, with 9 bases between them. CDR1 and CDR2 (germline): SEHNR, FQNEAQ (reference sequence). The CDR3 is made up of 12 amino acids. The CDR3 spells CASSSRRDEQYF. The CDR3 DNA reads TGTGCCAGCAGCTCCAGACGGGACGAGCAGTACTTC.

The V gene is TRBV7-9, the J gene TRBJ2-1; no clear D. The CDR3 consists of 14 residues. V lost 3 bases and J 9 bases, leaving 15 bases between the germline ends. CDR1 and CDR2 from the germline V gene are SEHNR and FQNEAQ (reference sequence). The CDR3 loop reads CASSFVRSIAEQFF. The DNA of the CDR3 is TGTGCCAGCAGCTTCGTTAGGTCTATTGCTGAGCAGTTCTTC. The variable domain in full, completed from reference TRBV7-9 and TRBJ2-1, reads DTGVSQNPRHKITKRGQNVTFRCDPISEHNRLYWYRQTLGQGPEFLTYFQNEAQLEKSRLLSDRFSAERPKGSFSTLEIQRTEQGDSAMYLCASSFVRSIAEQFFGPGTRLTVL.

This chain connects TRBV7-2 to TRBJ1-5; TRBD1 might be the D (5 bases). V gave up 0 bases and J gave up 5 bases, with 11 bases separating them. The CDR3 extends over 15 amino acids. Germline loops: CDR1 SGHTA, CDR2 FQGNSA. The DNA for the CDR3 is TGTGCCAGCAGCTTAGCGTGGGGGATCGATCAGCCCCAGCATTTT. Its protein is CASSLAWGIDQPQHF.

The V call is TRBV2, the J call TRBJ2-5; 8 bases line up with TRBD2. V lost 6 bases to trimming and J lost 3 bases; unmatched junction nucleotides: 6. The CDR3 sequence is 14 residues long. The germline CDR1 and CDR2 sequences are SNHLY and FYNNEI. CDR3 coding DNA: TGTGCCAGCAGAATAGATAGCGGGGAAGAGACCCAGTACTTC. Amino acids: CASRIDSGEETQYF.

The rearrangement links TRBV27 to TRBJ2-3, with 7 bases identical to TRBD1. Unmatched junction bases numbered 0, after V lost 4 bases and J lost 5 bases. The CDR3 is made up of 12 amino acids. In germline, CDR1 is MNHEY, CDR2 SMNVEV (reference sequence). The CDR3 reads CASSYRGDTQYF. The DNA of the CDR3 is TGTGCCAGCAGTTACAGGGGAGATACGCAGTATTTT.

A note on this clone: At one end the junction does not follow the germline gene, possibly because of a read error. The chain is built from TRBV7-7 and TRBJ2-5; D is perhaps TRBD1 (6 bases). Germline loops: CDR1 SSHAT, CDR2 FNYEAQ (reference sequence). This CDR3 has 13 residues. The CDR3 DNA reads as TGTGCTAGCAGTCAGGACAGAGCGGAGACCCAGTACTTC. Its translation: CASSQDRAETQYF.

The genes are TRBV7-2 and TRBJ1-5, with D perhaps TRBD1 (6 bases). Trimming shortened V by 6 bases and J by 9 bases, and 18 bases separated the two germline ends. The V gene's germline CDR1 is SGHTA and CDR2 FQGNSA. The CDR3 runs 14 residues. CDR3 sequence (DNA): TGTGCCAGCAGTTACCCCGACAGGAATGGGCCCCAGCATTTT. Translation: CASSYPDRNGPQHF.

This clone was observed a single time. The rearrangement joins TRBV7-9 to TRBJ2-7, with 10 bases fitting TRBD2. Germline trimming cut 5 bases from V and 0 bases from J; bases unmatched to any gene: 13. Germline V gives CDR1 SEHNR, CDR2 FQNEAQ (reference sequence). There are 18 residues in the CDR3. The CDR3 coding sequence is TGTGCCAGCAGCCTAGGGCTAGCGGGGGCCCCCAGCTCCTACGAGCAGTACTTC. Translation: CASSLGLAGAPSSYEQYF.

This clone was found a few times. The gene calls are TRBV7-9 and TRBJ2-5, with 8 bases that match TRBD2. The CDR3 extends over 14 amino acids. The ends lost 1 base at V and 9 bases at J; junction bases unmatched: 7. The germline CDR1 and CDR2 sequences are SEHNR and FQNEAQ (reference sequence). Written as DNA, the CDR3 is TGTGCCAGCAGCTTAGGTGATAGCGGGGTCGCCCAGTACTTC. It translates to CASSLGDSGVAQYF.

The chain employs TRBV2 and TRBJ1-1; D call uncertain. This CDR3 is 15 amino acids long. The germline V and J ends were trimmed by 2 bases and 1 base, with 11 bases remaining between them. Germline CDR1 and CDR2: SNHLY and FYNNEI. CDR3 DNA sequence: TGTGCCAGCAGTGAATCCCTTGGCACGAACACTGAAGCTTTCTTT. Amino acids: CASSESLGTNTEAFF.

J is TRBJ2-7 and V is TRBV19; TRBD1 matches at 7 bases. Germline CDR1 is LNHDA and CDR2 is SQIVND (reference sequence). V lost 3 bases, J lost 5 bases, and 7 bases stayed unmatched. The CDR3 runs to 14 residues. The CDR3 sequence: CASSMGDSEDEQYF. CDR3 in DNA: TGTGCCAGTAGTATGGGGGACAGCGAGGACGAGCAGTACTTC.

V gene TRBV5-4 combines with J gene TRBJ2-7; 8 nucleotides match TRBD2. There are 16 residues in the CDR3. The germline V gene has CDR1 SGHNT and CDR2 YYREEE (reference sequence). The ends lost 0 bases at V and 1 base at J; junction bases unmatched: 6. The CDR3 loop is CASSLAKGGGSYEQYF. Written as DNA, the CDR3 is TGTGCCAGCAGCTTGGCCAAGGGCGGGGGGTCCTACGAGCAGTACTTC.

V and J are TRBV7-2 and TRBJ1-4; tentative D call: TRBD1 (5 bases). V dropped 0 bases and J dropped 4 bases, with 12 bases sitting between them. CDR3 length: 16 amino acids. Per germline, CDR1 SGHTA and CDR2 FQGNSA. The CDR3 bases are TGTGCCAGCAGCTTAGCTTTGCGACAGCTTAATGAAAAACTGTTTTTT. It translates to CASSLALRQLNEKLFF. Supplemented by reference TRBV7-2 and TRBJ1-4, the full variable domain reads GAGVSQSPSNKVTEKGKDVELRCDPISGHTALYWYRQSLGQGLEFLIYFQGNSAPDKSGLPSDRFSAERTGGSVSTLTIQRTQQEDSAVYLCASSLALRQLNEKLFFGSGTQLSVL.

This chain links TRBV7-9 with TRBJ1-4; 8 bases map to TRBD1. Germline V lookup: CDR1 SEHNR, CDR2 FQNEAQ (reference sequence). Trimming cost V 3 bases and J 7 bases; bases outside gene matches: 7. This CDR3 has 15 residues. CDR3 residues: CASSFQGQGSEKLFF. The CDR3 DNA reads TGTGCCAGCAGCTTTCAAGGACAGGGAAGTGAAAAACTGTTTTTT. The variable domain in full, with the rest retrieved from reference TRBV7-9 and TRBJ1-4, is DTGVSQNPRHKITKRGQNVTFRCDPISEHNRLYWYRQTLGQGPEFLTYFQNEAQLEKSRLLSDRFSAERPKGSFSTLEIQRTEQGDSAMYLCASSFQGQGSEKLFFGSGTQLSVL.

Details on this clone: One end of the junction is discordant with germline, which a read error may explain. The V and J genes are TRBV6-6 and TRBJ2-5, with a tentative D call TRBD2 (6 bases). Germline V gene lookup returns CDR1 MNHNY and CDR2 SVGAGI (reference sequence). The CDR3 length is 13 residues. The CDR3, as DNA: TGTGCCAGCAGTTACTCGGGAGGATGGGTATTGGACTTC. Residues: CASSYSGGWVLDF.

The rearrangement uses TRBV7-2 and TRBJ2-1; 9 bases map to TRBD2. CDR1 SGHTA and CDR2 FQGNSA come from the germline V gene. Trimming removed 3 bases from V and 2 bases from J; junction bases left unmatched: 2. The CDR3 extends over 15 amino acids. DNA for the CDR3: TGTGCCAGCAGCTTGCGGGGGGGCCCCTACAATGAGCAGTTCTTC. The encoded protein is CASSLRGGPYNEQFF.

The rearrangement uses TRBV10-3 and TRBJ1-1; 8 positions match TRBD1. The CDR3 totals 14 residues. Germline assignment: CDR1 ENHRY and CDR2 SYGVKD. The trim removed 9 bases at V and 1 base at J, leaving 7 bases unmatched. The DNA of the CDR3 is TGTGCCATACGCCCTGGGACAGGGAACACTGAAGCTTTCTTT. This sequence encodes CAIRPGTGNTEAFF.

The chain recombines TRBV9 with TRBJ1-4; D is undetermined. With 2 bases removed from V and 0 bases from J, the gap between germline ends came to 5 bases. Germline CDR1 and CDR2: SGDLS and YYNGEE. This CDR3 has 14 residues. CDR3: CASSVRATNEKLFF. The DNA of the CDR3 is TGTGCCAGCAGCGTTAGAGCAACTAATGAAAAACTGTTTTTT.

Comments on this clone: At one end, the junction sequence differs from germline, possibly due to a read error. V usage is TRBV6-1 and J usage is TRBJ1-4; D gene ambiguous. The CDR3 has 14 amino acids. CDR1 is MNHNS, CDR2 SASEGT, per germline. The CDR3: CASSRTVTSEKLFF. The CDR3 DNA reads as TGTGCCAGCAGCCGGACGGTGACTAGTGAAAAACTGTTTTTT.

This clone came up a few times. This chain joins TRBV5-6 and TRBJ1-1; D gene ambiguous. This CDR3 spans 15 amino acids. The germline V gene has CDR1 SGHDT and CDR2 YYEEEE. V was pared by 1 base and J by 1 base, with 11 bases between. The CDR3 protein is CASSLLRRQNTEAFF. The CDR3 coding sequence is TGTGCCAGCAGCTTGCTGAGGCGACAGAACACTGAAGCTTTCTTT.